Sequencing of this TCR beta chain was carried out in a study of cytotoxic CD8 clonotypes in ibrutinib-treated CLL. Generated by immunoSEQ multiplex PCR, the TCRdb table keeps only in-frame clones and is missing some. The sample contains some 140,000 clones, around 90% of which appear only once. The CDR3 loop spans 15 amino acids. Per the germline V gene, CDR1 is SGHAT and CDR2 is FQNNGV. The germline V and J ends were trimmed by 5 bases and 2 bases, with 10 bases remaining between them. This clone was detected only once. The sample consisted of PBMCs, taken after 12 months of ibrutinib treatment. V gene TRBV11-2 combines with J gene TRBJ2-6; no reliable D call. This sequence originates from a human donor with chronic lymphocytic leukemia. The CDR3 loop is CASSLMGAGANVLTF. The CDR3, as DNA: TGTGCCAGCAGCCTAATGGGTGCTGGGGCCAACGTCCTGACTTTC. The complete variable domain, with remaining parts taken from reference TRBV11-2 and TRBJ2-6, reads EAGVAQSPRYKIIEKRQSVAFWCNPISGHATLYWYQQILGQGPKLLIQFQNNGVVDDSQLPKDRFSAERLKGVDSTLKIQPAKLEDSAVYLCASSLMGAGANVLTFGAGSRLTVL.